These 12 T cell receptor beta chains share one sample of origin, sequenced in a study of blood T cells in healthy people across ages. Combining a sample-barcoded 5' primer with a J-beta primer mix, a second PCR ran for roughly 7 to 11 cycles. MiXCR was run by TCRdb on the 5' RACE reads, yielding one entry per CDR3 protein. The sample records over 950,000 distinct CDR3 sequences, 35% to 40% being singletons. Sequencing was performed on blood. The receptors stem from a man between 18 and 35 years old in good health.

A few counts support this clonotype. The chain combines TRBV7-8 with TRBJ2-1, with TRBD1 identical over 8 bases. Germline V gene sequence: CDR1 SGHVS, CDR2 FQNEAQ. V dropped 5 bases and J dropped 5; count of bases not matched to a gene: 8. The CDR3 covers 15 residues. DNA of the CDR3: TGTGCCAGCAGCCCATTGACAGGGGCGAACAATGAGCAGTTCTTC. Translation gives CASSPLTGANNEQFF. Full variable domain (outside the CDR3, taken from reference TRBV7-8 and TRBJ2-1): GAGVSQSPRYKVAKRGQDVALRCDPISGHVSLFWYQQALGQGPEFLTYFQNEAQLDKSGLPSDRFFAERPEGSVSTLKIQRTQQEDSAVYLCASSPLTGANNEQFFGPGTRLTVL.

This chain connects TRBV16 to TRBJ1-1; 9 bases align to TRBD1. CDR1 is KGHSY, CDR2 FQNENV, per germline. Unmatched junction bases numbered 6, after V lost 5 bases and J lost 5 bases. The CDR3 contains 14 residues. The CDR3, as DNA: TGTGCCAGCAGCAGACAGGGGGGTGCAACTGAAGCTTTCTTT. The encoded protein is CASSRQGGATEAFF.

This clonotype was recorded a few times. The V call is TRBV7-2, the J call TRBJ2-3; 9 bases match TRBD2. After removal of 2 bases from V and 1 base from J, the junction contained 1 base not matched to a gene. This CDR3 contains 15 residues. Germline V gene sequence: CDR1 SGHTA, CDR2 FQGNSA. CDR3 DNA sequence: TGTGCCAGCAGCTTACAGCGGGGGGGCACAGATACGCAGTATTTT. As protein: CASSLQRGGTDTQYF. Full variable domain (remainder filled in from reference TRBV7-2 and TRBJ2-3): GAGVSQSPSNKVTEKGKDVELRCDPISGHTALYWYRQSLGQGLEFLIYFQGNSAPDKSGLPSDRFSAERTGGSVSTLTIQRTQQEDSAVYLCASSLQRGGTDTQYFGPGTRLTVL.

This clonotype has only a few counts. The V gene is TRBV20-1, the J gene TRBJ2-1, with 11 positions matching TRBD1. The ends lost 3 bases at V and 6 bases at J; junction bases unmatched: 4. The CDR3 runs 14 residues. Germline V lookup: CDR1 DFQATT, CDR2 SNEGSKA (reference sequence). CDR3 sequence: CSASGTGGPNEQFF. CDR3 nucleotides: TGCAGTGCTAGCGGGACAGGGGGTCCCAATGAGCAGTTCTTC.

This clonotype was detected many times. The chain employs TRBV24-1 and TRBJ2-1; TRBD1 aligns across 9 bases. V was clipped by 0 bases and J by 6 bases; unmatched bases: 2. CDR3 length: 15 residues. The V gene's germline CDR1 is KGHDR and CDR2 SFDVKD. The CDR3 reads CATSDLPDRGNEQFF. As DNA, the CDR3 is TGTGCCACCAGTGATTTGCCGGACAGGGGCAATGAGCAGTTCTTC.

For the CDR3, the DNA is TGTGCCAGCAGACCCGCAGGGTCGAACACTGAAGCTTTCTTT. The encoded protein is CASRPAGSNTEAFF. This chain uses TRBV6-5 with TRBJ1-1, with D possibly being TRBD1 (5 bases). This CDR3 has 14 residues. Per germline, CDR1 MNHEY and CDR2 SVGAGI. Deletions cut 6 bases from V and 1 base from J, with 12 bases between.

The J gene is TRBJ1-2, the V gene TRBV9, with D hard to call. The CDR3 totals 12 residues. Trimming left V 3 bases short and J 6 bases short, with 9 bases between. Germline V gives CDR1 SGDLS, CDR2 YYNGEE. The CDR3 nucleotides are TGTGCCAGCAGCGGGAGTTTCCATGGCTACACCTTC. Translation: CASSGSFHGYTF. Looking up the rest from reference TRBV9 and TRBJ1-2 gives the full variable domain: DSGVTQTPKHLITATGQRVTLRCSPRSGDLSVYWYQQSLDQGLQFLIQYYNGEERAKGNILERFSAQQFPDLHSELNLSSLELGDSALYFCASSGSFHGYTFGSGTRLTVV.

This clonotype was picked up many times. The chain uses TRBV5-6 and TRBJ2-3, with 7 bases that match TRBD2. CDR1 SGHDT and CDR2 YYEEEE come from the germline V gene. V was pared by 2 bases and J by 5 bases, with 14 bases of the junction left unmatched. The CDR3 spans 17 residues. In DNA form, the CDR3 reads TGTGCCAGCAGCTTTTGGGAAAGGGGAGGGGCCGGAGATACGCAGTATTTT. As protein: CASSFWERGGAGDTQYF. Full variable domain (missing parts from reference TRBV5-6 and TRBJ2-3): DAGVTQSPTHLIKTRGQQVTLRCSPKSGHDTVSWYQQALGQGPQFIFQYYEEEERQRGNFPDRFSGHQFPNYSSELNVNALLLGDSALYLCASSFWERGGAGDTQYFGPGTRLTVL.

The chain links TRBV7-9 to TRBJ1-1; 7 nucleotides agree with TRBD1. The CDR3 contains 15 residues. Germline CDR1 SEHNR, CDR2 FQNEAQ (reference sequence). With V trimmed by 0 bases and J by 1 base, 2 bases remained unmatched. CDR3 in amino acids: CASSLADRQNTEAFF. The CDR3 DNA is TGTGCCAGCAGCTTAGCGGACAGGCAGAACACTGAAGCTTTCTTT.

This chain links TRBV6-5 with TRBJ1-2; the D gene is possibly TRBD1 (6 bases). Trimming stripped 0 bases from V and 7 bases from J, with 15 bases between. The CDR3 has 15 residues. In germline, CDR1 is MNHEY, CDR2 SVGAGI. The CDR3 DNA sequence: TGTGCCAGCAGTTACTCAGGCGCAGGGGTTGGTGGCTACACCTTC. This encodes CASSYSGAGVGGYTF.

This clonotype came up a few times. The CDR3 nucleotides read TGTGCCAGCAGCCAAGGACAGTTGGTAGATACGCAGTATTTT. Its protein is CASSQGQLVDTQYF. This sequence joins TRBV7-3 and TRBJ2-3; D might be TRBD1 (6 bases). Looked up from germline, CDR1 is SGHTA and CDR2 is FQGTGA. This CDR3 spans 14 amino acids. With 5 bases removed from V and 5 bases from J, the gap between germline ends came to 14 bases.

A remark on this clonotype: The junction departs from germline at one end; a sequencing error may be responsible. The chain has TRBV20-1 and TRBJ1-4, with D possibly TRBD1 on 5 matching bases. CDR3 length: 13 residues. Germline values: CDR1 DFQATT, CDR2 SNEGSKA (reference sequence). Written as DNA, the CDR3 is TGCAGTGCTAGTCGCAGGGTCAATGAAAGACTGTTTTTT. It translates to CSASRRVNERLFF.